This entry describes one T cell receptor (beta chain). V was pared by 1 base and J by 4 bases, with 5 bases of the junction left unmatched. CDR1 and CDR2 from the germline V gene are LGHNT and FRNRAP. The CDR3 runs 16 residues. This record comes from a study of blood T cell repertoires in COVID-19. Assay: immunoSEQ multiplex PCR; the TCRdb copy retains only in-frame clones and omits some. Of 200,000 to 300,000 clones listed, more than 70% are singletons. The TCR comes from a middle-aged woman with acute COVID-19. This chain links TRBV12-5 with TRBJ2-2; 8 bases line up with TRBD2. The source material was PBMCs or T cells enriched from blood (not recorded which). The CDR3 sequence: CASGLGGSGVTGELFF. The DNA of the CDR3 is TGTGCTAGTGGTTTGGGGGGTAGCGGGGTCACCGGGGAGCTGTTTTTT.